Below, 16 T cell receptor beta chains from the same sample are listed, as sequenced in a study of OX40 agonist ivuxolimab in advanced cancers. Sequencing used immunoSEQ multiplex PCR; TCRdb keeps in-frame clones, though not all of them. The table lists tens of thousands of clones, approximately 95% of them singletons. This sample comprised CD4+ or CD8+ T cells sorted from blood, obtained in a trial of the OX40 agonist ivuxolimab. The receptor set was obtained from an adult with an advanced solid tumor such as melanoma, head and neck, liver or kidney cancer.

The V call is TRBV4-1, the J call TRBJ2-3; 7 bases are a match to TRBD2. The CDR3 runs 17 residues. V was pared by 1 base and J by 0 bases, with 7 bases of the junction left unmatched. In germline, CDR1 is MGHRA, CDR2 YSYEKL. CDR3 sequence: CASSQVLGRASTDTQYF. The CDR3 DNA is TGCGCCAGCAGCCAAGTCCTGGGGAGGGCTAGCACAGATACGCAGTATTTT.

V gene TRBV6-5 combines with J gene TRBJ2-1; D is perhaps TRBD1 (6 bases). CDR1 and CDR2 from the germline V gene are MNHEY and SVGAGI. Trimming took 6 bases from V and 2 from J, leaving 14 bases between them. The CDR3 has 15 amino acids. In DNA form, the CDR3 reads TGTGCCAGCAGCCCCGGACAGTTTACCTACAATGAGCAGTTCTTC. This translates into CASSPGQFTYNEQFF.

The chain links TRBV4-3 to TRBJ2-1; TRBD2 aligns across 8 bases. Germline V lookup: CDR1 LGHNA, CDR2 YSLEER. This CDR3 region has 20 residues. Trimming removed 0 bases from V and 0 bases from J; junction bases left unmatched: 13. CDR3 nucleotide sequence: TGCGCCAGCAGCCAAGATATGGGACTAGTTCCGCTTAGCTCCTACAATGAGCAGTTCTTC. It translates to CASSQDMGLVPLSSYNEQFF.

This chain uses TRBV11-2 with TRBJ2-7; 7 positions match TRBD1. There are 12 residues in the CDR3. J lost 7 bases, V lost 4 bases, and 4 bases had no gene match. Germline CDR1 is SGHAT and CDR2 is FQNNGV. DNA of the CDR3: TGTGCCAGCAGCTCAACAGGGGAAGAGCAGTACTTC. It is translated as CASSSTGEEQYF.

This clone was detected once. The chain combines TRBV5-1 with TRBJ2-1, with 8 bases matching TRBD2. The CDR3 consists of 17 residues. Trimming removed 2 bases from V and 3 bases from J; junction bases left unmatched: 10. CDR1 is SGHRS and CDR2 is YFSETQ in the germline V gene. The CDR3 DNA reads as TGCGCCAGCAGCTTTGGACTAGCCGGGACGGTCTACAATGAGCAGTTCTTC. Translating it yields CASSFGLAGTVYNEQFF. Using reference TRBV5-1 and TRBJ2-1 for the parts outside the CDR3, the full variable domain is KAGVTQTPRYLIKTRGQQVTLSCSPISGHRSVSWYQQTPGQGLQFLFEYFSETQRNKGNFPGRFSGRQFSNSRSEMNVSTLELGDSALYLCASSFGLAGTVYNEQFFGPGTRLTVL.

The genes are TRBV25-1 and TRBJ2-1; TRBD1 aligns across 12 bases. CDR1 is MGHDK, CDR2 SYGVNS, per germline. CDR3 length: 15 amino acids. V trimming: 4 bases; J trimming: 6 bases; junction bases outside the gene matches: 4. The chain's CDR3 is CASSVGQGAANEQFF. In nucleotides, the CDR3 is TGTGCCAGCAGTGTGGGACAGGGGGCCGCCAATGAGCAGTTCTTC.

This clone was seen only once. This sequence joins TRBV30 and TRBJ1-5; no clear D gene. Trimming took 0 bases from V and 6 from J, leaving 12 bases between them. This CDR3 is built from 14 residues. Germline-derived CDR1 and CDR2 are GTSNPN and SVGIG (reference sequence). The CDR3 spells CAWSVPAGGQPQHF. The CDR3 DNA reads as TGTGCCTGGAGTGTACCGGCAGGAGGTCAGCCCCAGCATTTT.

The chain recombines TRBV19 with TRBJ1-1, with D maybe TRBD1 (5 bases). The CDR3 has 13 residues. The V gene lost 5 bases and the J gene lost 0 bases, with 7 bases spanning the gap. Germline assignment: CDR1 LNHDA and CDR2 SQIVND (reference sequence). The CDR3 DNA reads TGTGCCAGTAGTGGGGCCCTGAACACTGAAGCTTTCTTT. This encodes CASSGALNTEAFF.

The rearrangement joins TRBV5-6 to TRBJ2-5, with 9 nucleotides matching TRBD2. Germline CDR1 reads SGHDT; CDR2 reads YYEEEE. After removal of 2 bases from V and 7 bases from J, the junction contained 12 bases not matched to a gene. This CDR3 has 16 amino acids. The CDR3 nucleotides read TGTGCCAGCAGCTTTATGCCTAGCGGGGCACCCAGGACCCAGTACTTC. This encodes CASSFMPSGAPRTQYF.

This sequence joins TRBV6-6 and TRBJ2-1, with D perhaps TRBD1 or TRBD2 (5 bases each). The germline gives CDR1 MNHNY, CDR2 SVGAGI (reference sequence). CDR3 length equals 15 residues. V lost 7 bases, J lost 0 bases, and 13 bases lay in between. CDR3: CASKFTGASYNEQFF. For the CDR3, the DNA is TGTGCCAGCAAATTCACCGGGGCCTCCTACAATGAGCAGTTCTTC.

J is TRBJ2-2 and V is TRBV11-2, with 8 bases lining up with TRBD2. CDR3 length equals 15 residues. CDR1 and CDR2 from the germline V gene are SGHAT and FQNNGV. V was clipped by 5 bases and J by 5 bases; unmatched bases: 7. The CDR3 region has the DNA TGTGCCAGCAGCCCTCCGGGGGGGGAAACCGGGGAGCTGTTTTTT. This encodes CASSPPGGETGELFF.

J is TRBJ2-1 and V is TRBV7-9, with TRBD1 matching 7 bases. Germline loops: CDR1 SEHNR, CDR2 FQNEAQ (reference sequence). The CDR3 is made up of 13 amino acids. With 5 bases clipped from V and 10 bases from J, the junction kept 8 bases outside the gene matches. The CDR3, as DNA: TGTGCCAGCAGCCTTCGACAGGGCTGGGAGCAGTTCTTC. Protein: CASSLRQGWEQFF.

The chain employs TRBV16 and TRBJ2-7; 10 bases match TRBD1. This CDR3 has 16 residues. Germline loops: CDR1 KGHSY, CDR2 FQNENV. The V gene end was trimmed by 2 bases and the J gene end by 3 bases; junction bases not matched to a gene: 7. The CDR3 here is CASSQGDRGWDYEQYF. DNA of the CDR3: TGTGCCAGCAGCCAAGGGGACAGGGGTTGGGACTACGAGCAGTACTTC.

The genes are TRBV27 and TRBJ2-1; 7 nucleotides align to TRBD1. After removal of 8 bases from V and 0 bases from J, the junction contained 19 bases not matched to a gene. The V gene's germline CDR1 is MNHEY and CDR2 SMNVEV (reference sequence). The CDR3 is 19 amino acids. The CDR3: CASAGGTKMDTSSYNEQFF. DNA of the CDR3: TGTGCCAGCGCAGGGGGAACAAAAATGGACACCAGCTCCTACAATGAGCAGTTCTTC.

CDR3 in DNA: TGTGCCAGCAGCCCTTCGCCATCGTGGGAGCAGTACTTC. The encoded protein is CASSPSPSWEQYF. The chain combines TRBV7-2 with TRBJ2-7; D remains ambiguous. CDR3 size: 13 residues. Per germline, CDR1 SGHTA and CDR2 FQGNSA. The ends were cut back, 5 bases at V and 7 bases at J, with 15 bases in the middle.

CDR3 sequence reads: CASSLESGGDLLFF. The CDR3, as DNA: TGTGCCAGCAGCTTAGAATCCGGGGGGGATTTACTGTTTTTT. The chain uses TRBV7-9 and TRBJ1-4, with D tentatively TRBD1 (5 bases). Germline V gene lookup returns CDR1 SEHNR and CDR2 FQNEAQ (reference sequence). The V and J ends lost 1 base and 13 bases respectively, with 16 bases between them. CDR3 length: 14 amino acids.